This T cell receptor (beta chain) was identified in a study of control samples from healthy donors and cancer patients. This clone occurred many times. Assay: immunoSEQ multiplex PCR; the TCRdb copy retains only in-frame clones and omits some. The table has 120,000 or so clones, roughly 87% seen once; the top ten hold 1.5% to 2%. Trimming stripped 0 bases from V and 5 bases from J, with 15 bases between. The germline V gene encodes CDR1 SGHRS and CDR2 YFSETQ. This CDR3 comprises 15 residues. The sample consisted of blood. The chain combines TRBV5-1 with TRBJ2-7, with a weak D call TRBD1 (5 bases). The TCR was taken from a man between 18 and 35 years old in good health. The CDR3 DNA sequence: TGCGCCAGCAGCTTGGAAGGGGCGGCATTCCACGAGCAGTACTTC. This gives the protein CASSLEGAAFHEQYF. The whole variable domain, remainder taken from reference TRBV5-1 and TRBJ2-7, is KAGVTQTPRYLIKTRGQQVTLSCSPISGHRSVSWYQQTPGQGLQFLFEYFSETQRNKGNFPGRFSGRQFSNSRSEMNVSTLELGDSALYLCASSLEGAAFHEQYFGPGTRLTVT.